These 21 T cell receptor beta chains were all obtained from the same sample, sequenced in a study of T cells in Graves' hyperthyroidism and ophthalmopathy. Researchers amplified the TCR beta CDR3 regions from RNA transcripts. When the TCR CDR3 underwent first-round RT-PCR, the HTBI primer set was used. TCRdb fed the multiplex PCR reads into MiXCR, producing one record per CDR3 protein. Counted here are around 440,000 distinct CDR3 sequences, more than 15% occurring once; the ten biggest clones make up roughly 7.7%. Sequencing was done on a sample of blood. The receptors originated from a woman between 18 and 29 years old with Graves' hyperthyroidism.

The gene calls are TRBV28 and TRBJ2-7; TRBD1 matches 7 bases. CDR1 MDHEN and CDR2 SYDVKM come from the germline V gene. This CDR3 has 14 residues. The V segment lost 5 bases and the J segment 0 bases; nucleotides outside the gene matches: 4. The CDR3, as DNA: TGTGCCAGCAGTCAGGGACAGATCTCCTACGAGCAGTACTTC. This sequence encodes CASSQGQISYEQYF.

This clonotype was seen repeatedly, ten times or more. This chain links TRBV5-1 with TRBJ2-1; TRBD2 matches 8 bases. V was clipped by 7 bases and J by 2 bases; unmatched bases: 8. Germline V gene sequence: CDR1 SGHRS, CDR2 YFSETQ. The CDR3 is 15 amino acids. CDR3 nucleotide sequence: TGCGCCAGCGGACCGCGGGGGGAAGCCTACAATGAGCAGTTCTTC. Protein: CASGPRGEAYNEQFF.

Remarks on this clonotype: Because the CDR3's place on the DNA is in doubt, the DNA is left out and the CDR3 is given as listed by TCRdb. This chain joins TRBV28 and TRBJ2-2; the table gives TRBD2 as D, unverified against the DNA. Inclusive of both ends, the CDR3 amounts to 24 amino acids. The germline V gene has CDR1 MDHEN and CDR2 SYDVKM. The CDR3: CASSPEGRIYYEQYFGPGTGELFF.

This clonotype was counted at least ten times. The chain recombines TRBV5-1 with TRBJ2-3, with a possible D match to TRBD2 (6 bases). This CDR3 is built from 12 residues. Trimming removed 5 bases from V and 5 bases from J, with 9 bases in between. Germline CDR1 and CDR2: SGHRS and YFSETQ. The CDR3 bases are TGCGCCAGCAGTCGAGCGGGAGATACGCAGTATTTT. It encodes CASSRAGDTQYF.

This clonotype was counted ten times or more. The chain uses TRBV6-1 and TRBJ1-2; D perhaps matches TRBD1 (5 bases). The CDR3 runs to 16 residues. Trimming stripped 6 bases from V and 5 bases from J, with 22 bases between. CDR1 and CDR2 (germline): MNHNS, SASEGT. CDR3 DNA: TGTGCCAGCAGCCCGACCAGGGACGCGCGACTTTATGGCTACACCTTC. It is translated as CASSPTRDARLYGYTF.

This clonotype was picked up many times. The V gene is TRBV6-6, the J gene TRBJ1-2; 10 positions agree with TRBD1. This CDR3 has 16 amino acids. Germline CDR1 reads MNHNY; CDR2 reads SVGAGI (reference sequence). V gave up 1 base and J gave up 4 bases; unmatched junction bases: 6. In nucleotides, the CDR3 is TGTGCCAGCAGTTACTTGAGGACAGGGGGGAGCTATGGCTACACCTTC. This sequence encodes CASSYLRTGGSYGYTF.

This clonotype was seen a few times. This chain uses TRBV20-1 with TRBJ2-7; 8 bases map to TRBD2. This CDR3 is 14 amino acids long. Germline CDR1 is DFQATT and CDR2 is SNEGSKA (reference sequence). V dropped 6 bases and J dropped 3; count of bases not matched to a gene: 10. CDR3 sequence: CSAPISGIFYEQYF. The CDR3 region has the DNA TGCAGTGCGCCAATTAGCGGGATCTTCTACGAGCAGTACTTC.

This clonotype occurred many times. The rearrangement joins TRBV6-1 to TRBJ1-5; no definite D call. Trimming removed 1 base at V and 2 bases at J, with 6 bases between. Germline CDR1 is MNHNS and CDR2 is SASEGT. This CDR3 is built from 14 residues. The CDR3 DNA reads TGTGCCAGCAGTGAAGGGTCAGGCAATCAGCCCCAGCATTTT. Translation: CASSEGSGNQPQHF.

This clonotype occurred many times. The CDR3 nucleotides read TGTGCCTGGAGTGTAGCTAGCCACAATGAGCAGTTCTTC. Protein product: CAWSVASHNEQFF. This chain uses TRBV30 with TRBJ2-1; tentatively, D is TRBD2 (5 bases). V shed 0 bases and J shed 5 bases, with 8 bases lying between them. CDR1 is GTSNPN, CDR2 SVGIG, per germline (reference sequence). The CDR3 covers 13 residues. The full variable domain, completed using reference TRBV30 and TRBJ2-1, is SQTIHQWPATLVQPVGSPLSLECTVEGTSNPNLYWYRQAAGRGLQLLFYSVGIGQISSEVPQNLSASRPQDRQFILSSKKLLLSDSGFYLCAWSVASHNEQFFGPGTRLTVL.

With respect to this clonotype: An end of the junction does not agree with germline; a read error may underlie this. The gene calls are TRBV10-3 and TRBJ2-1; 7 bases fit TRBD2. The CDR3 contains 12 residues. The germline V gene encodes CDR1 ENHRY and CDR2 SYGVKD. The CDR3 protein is CAASRDYNKQFF. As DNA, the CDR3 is TGTGCCGCTAGCCGGGACTACAATAAGCAGTTCTTC.

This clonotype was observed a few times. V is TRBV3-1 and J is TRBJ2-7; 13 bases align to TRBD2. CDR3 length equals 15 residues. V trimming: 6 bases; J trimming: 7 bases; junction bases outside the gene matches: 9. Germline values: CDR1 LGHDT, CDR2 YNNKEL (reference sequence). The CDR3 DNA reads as TGTGCCAGCAGGCCTACTAGCGGGAGGGGAGGAGAGCAGTACTTC. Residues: CASRPTSGRGGEQYF.

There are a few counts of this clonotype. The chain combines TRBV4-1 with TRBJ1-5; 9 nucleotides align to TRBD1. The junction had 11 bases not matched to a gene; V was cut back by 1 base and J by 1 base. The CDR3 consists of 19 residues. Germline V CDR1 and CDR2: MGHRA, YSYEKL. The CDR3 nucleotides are TGCGCCAGCAGCCAAGGGGACAGGGTGTGGAGAAGAAGCAATCAGCCCCAGCATTTT. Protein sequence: CASSQGDRVWRRSNQPQHF.

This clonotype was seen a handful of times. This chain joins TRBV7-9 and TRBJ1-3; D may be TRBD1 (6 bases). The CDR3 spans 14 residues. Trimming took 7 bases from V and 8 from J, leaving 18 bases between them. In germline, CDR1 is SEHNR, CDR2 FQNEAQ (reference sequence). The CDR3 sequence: CASTLGGGLYTIYF. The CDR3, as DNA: TGTGCCAGCACCCTAGGAGGGGGGCTCTACACCATATATTTT. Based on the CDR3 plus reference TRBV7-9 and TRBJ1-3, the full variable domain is DTGVSQNPRHKITKRGQNVTFRCDPISEHNRLYWYRQTLGQGPEFLTYFQNEAQLEKSRLLSDRFSAERPKGSFSTLEIQRTEQGDSAMYLCASTLGGGLYTIYFGEGSWLTVV.

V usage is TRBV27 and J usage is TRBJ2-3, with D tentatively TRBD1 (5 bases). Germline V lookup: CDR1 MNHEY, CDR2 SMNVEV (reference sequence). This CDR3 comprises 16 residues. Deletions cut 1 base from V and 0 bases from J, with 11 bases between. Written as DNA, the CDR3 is TGTGCCAGCAGTTTATTACGCAGGGATAGCACAGATACGCAGTATTTT. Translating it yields CASSLLRRDSTDTQYF.

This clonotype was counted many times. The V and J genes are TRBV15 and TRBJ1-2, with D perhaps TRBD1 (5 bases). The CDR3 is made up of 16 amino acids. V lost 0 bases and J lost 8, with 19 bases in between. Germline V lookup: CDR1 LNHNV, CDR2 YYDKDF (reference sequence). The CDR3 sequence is CATSRDGTGRVGGYTF. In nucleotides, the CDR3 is TGTGCCACCAGCAGAGATGGGACGGGAAGGGTAGGAGGCTACACCTTC.

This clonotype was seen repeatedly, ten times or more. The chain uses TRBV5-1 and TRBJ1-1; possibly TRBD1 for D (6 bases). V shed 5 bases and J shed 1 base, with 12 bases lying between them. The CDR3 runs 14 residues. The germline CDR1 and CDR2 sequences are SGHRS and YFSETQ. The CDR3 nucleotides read TGCGCCAGCAGATTAGGGGGACCGAACACTGAAGCTTTCTTT. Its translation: CASRLGGPNTEAFF.

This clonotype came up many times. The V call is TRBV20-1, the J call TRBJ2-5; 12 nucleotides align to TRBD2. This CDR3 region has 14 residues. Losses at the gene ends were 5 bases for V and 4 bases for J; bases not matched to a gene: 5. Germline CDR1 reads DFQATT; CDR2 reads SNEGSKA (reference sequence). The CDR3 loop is CSAASGRASETQYF. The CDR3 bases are TGCAGTGCTGCTAGCGGGAGGGCTTCAGAGACCCAGTACTTC.

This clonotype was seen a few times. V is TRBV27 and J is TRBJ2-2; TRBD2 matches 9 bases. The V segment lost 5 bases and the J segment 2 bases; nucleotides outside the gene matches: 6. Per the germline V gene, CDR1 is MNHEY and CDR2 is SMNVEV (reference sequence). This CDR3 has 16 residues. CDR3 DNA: TGTGCCAGCAGTCGCGGGAGGGGTACTAACACCGGGGAGCTGTTTTTT. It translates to CASSRGRGTNTGELFF.

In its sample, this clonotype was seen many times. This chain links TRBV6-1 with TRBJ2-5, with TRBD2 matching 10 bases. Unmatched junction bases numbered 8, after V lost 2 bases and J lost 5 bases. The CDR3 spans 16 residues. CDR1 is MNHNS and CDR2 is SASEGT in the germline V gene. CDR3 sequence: CASSESKRGGRETQYF. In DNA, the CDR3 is TGTGCCAGCAGTGAATCCAAGCGGGGGGGCCGTGAGACCCAGTACTTC.

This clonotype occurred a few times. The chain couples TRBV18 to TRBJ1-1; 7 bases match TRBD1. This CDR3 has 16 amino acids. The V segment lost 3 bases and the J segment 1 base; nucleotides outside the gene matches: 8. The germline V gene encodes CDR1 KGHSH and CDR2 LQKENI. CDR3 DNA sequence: TGTGCCAGCTCACCGAGGGGGCAGGGATCGAACACTGAAGCTTTCTTT. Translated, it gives CASSPRGQGSNTEAFF.

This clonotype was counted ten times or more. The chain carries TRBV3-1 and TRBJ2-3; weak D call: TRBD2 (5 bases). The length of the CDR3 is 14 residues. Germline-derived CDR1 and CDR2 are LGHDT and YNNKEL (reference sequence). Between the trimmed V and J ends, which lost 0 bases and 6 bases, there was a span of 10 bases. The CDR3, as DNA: TGTGCCAGCAGCCAAGAACTAGGCGGGGATACGCAGTATTTT. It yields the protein CASSQELGGDTQYF.